This is a list of T cell receptor beta chains from one sample in a study of blood T cell repertoires in COVID-19. Profiled with immunoSEQ multiplex PCR; TCRdb holds only in-frame clones, not every one. This table holds around 92,000 clones, about 74% found once. Sample: peripheral blood. All receptors derive from a man aged 65-85 years with COVID-19, enrolled during active disease. Each CDR3 is given with its conserved first and last residue. D genes are given only for firm matches. The size entry is marked missing in some rows and otherwise reads once, few, many or a size class.

abundance	v_gene	d_gene	j_gene	CDR3aa	CDR3nt
.	TRBV18	TRBD2	TRBJ2-1	CASSPQGLAGREQFF	TGTGCCAGCTCACCGCAGGGACTAGCGGGTAGAGAGCAGTTCTTC
.	TRBV6-2/TRBV6-3	.	TRBJ2-5	CASSPTEETQYF	TGTGCCAGCAGTCCCACTGAAGAGACCCAGTACTTC
.	TRBV30	.	TRBJ1-1	CAWSPGYANTEAFF	TGTGCCTGGAGTCCGGGTTACGCGAACACTGAAGCTTTCTTT
.	TRBV30	TRBD1	TRBJ2-6	CAWSRGQGETGANVLTF	TGTGCCTGGAGTAGGGGACAGGGGGAAACTGGGGCCAACGTCCTGACTTTC
.	TRBV28	TRBD2	TRBJ2-3	CASSSGLAGYTDTQYF	TGTGCCAGCAGCTCGGGACTAGCGGGATATACAGATACGCAGTATTTT
.	TRBV6-6	.	TRBJ1-1	CASSYPDGGNTEAFF	TGTGCCAGCAGTTACCCTGACGGGGGGAACACTGAAGCTTTCTTT
.	TRBV9	.	TRBJ2-5	CASSVAAGLGETQYF	TGTGCCAGCAGCGTAGCTGCAGGGCTCGGGGAGACCCAGTACTTC
.	TRBV3-1/TRBV3-2	TRBD2	TRBJ2-1	CASSQPSGISYNEQFF	TGTGCCAGCAGCCAACCTAGCGGGATCTCCTACAATGAGCAGTTCTTC
.	TRBV6-4	.	TRBJ2-2	CASSDRQNTGELFF	TGTGCCAGCAGTGACAGACAGAACACCGGGGAGCTGTTTTTT
few	TRBV5-1	.	TRBJ2-7	CASSVTGSSSYEQYF	TGCGCCAGCAGCGTGACAGGTTCGAGCTCCTACGAGCAGTACTTC
.	TRBV6-4	.	TRBJ1-1	CASGQEAFF	TGTGCCAGCGGACAGGAAGCTTTCTTT
once	TRBV30	.	TRBJ1-4	CAWKHRRAEKLFF	TGTGCCTGGAAACACCGGAGGGCCGAAAAACTGTTTTTT
.	TRBV12-5	.	TRBJ2-1	CASGLGLSYNEQFF	TGTGCTAGTGGTTTGGGCCTAAGCTACAATGAGCAGTTCTTC
.	TRBV7-2	TRBD2	TRBJ2-7	CASSSLPSGTSYEQYF	TGTGCCAGCAGTTCGCTTCCAAGCGGGACCTCCTACGAGCAGTACTTC
few	TRBV7-9	.	TRBJ2-1	CASSLALDRSEQFF	TGTGCCAGCAGCTTAGCGCTTGACAGATCGGAGCAGTTCTTC
once	TRBV7-2	.	TRBJ1-2	CASSLVVAGPNFRRYGYTF	TGTGCCAGCAGCTTAGTGGTGGCAGGGCCCAACTTTAGGCGCTATGGCTACACCTTC
.	TRBV14	TRBD2	TRBJ2-5	CASSGGLAGGETQYF	TGTGCCAGCAGCGGGGGACTAGCGGGAGGAGAGACCCAGTACTTC
.	TRBV18	TRBD1	TRBJ2-7	CASSPMTGGTYEQYF	TGTGCCAGCTCACCGATGACAGGGGGCACCTACGAGCAGTACTTC
once	TRBV29-1	TRBD1	TRBJ1-2	CSVEEGTADGYTF	TGCAGCGTTGAAGAAGGGACAGCTGATGGCTACACCTTC
.	TRBV29-1	.	TRBJ2-5	CSVERWVGETQYF	TGCAGCGTTGAGAGATGGGTCGGGGAGACCCAGTACTTC
.	TRBV30	TRBD1	TRBJ2-7	CAWTRQGKLYEQYF	TGTGCCTGGACCCGACAGGGCAAGCTCTACGAGCAGTACTTC
.	TRBV4-3	TRBD2	TRBJ2-2	CASSQDVLAGANTGELFF	TGCGCCAGCAGCCAAGATGTTCTGGCGGGAGCTAACACCGGGGAGCTGTTTTTT
.	TRBV5-1	TRBD2	TRBJ2-5	CASSLGLAGEETQYF	TGCGCCAGCAGCTTGGGACTAGCGGGAGAAGAGACCCAGTACTTC
few	TRBV12-5	TRBD2	TRBJ2-2	CASGLLAGGPTGELFF	TGTGCTAGTGGTTTGCTAGCGGGAGGGCCCACCGGGGAGCTGTTTTTT
.	TRBV28	.	TRBJ1-1	CASSLASTEAFF	TGTGCCAGCAGTTTGGCCAGCACTGAAGCTTTCTTT